Listed below are T cell receptor beta chains from one sample, sequenced in a study of vaccination and CD4 T cells after COVID-19. TCRdb ran MiXCR on the PCR reads and lists one entry per CDR3 protein. The table shows fewer than 20,000 distinct CDR3 sequences, with over 35% occurring only once. These TCRs are of unknown antigen specificity. Sample: CD4+ T cells from blood, cultured in vitro, taken about 7 months after SARS-CoV-2 vaccination. The source is a human donor who had recovered from COVID-19. The CDR3 runs from the conserved cysteine through the conserved F or W. D genes are given only for firm matches. Rows may omit the clone size; those that give it use once, few, many or a size class.

cdr3_nt cdr3_aa j_call d_call clone_size v_call
TGTGCCAGCAGGGCCCCGTTGGATGACGAGACCCAGTACTTC CASRAPLDDETQYF TRBJ2-5 NA NA TRBV6-1
TGTGCCGCCGCTAAGAGCTCCTACAATGAGCAGTTCTTC CAAAKSSYNEQFF TRBJ2-1 NA few TRBV6-1
TGTGCCAGCAACCCGGTGGGCGAGGAAAAACTGTTTTTT CASNPVGEEKLFF TRBJ1-4 NA NA TRBV7-9
TGCAGTGCTAGTACTAGAGGTGATGAGCAGTTCTTC CSASTRGDEQFF TRBJ2-1 NA once TRBV20-1
TGTGCCACCAGCAGTAGTCGGACGGAGGAGACCTACGAGCAGTACTTC CATSSSRTEETYEQYF TRBJ2-7 NA few TRBV15
TGTGCCAGCAGCTTAGCAGGGGGCTGGTATGGCTACACCTTC CASSLAGGWYGYTF TRBJ1-2 TRBD1 few TRBV7-2
TGCAGTGCTAGAGATCTGCCCCACGAGTACTTC CSARDLPHEYF TRBJ2-7 NA NA TRBV20-1
TGTGCCAGCACGGTCTACAATGAGCAGTTCTTC CASTVYNEQFF TRBJ2-1 NA NA TRBV2
TGTGCCACCAGTGATCCAAAACCGACAGGGTTGGAGACCCAGTACTTC CATSDPKPTGLETQYF TRBJ2-5 TRBD1 few TRBV24-1
TGTGCCAGCAGCAAATTAGCCACTGAAGCTTTCTTT CASSKLATEAFF TRBJ1-1 NA few TRBV21-1
TGCAGTGCTTTTAGAGCGGGAGCGGAAGATACGCAGTATTTT CSAFRAGAEDTQYF TRBJ2-3 TRBD2 few TRBV20-1
TGTGCCAGCAGTTCTGGACCCTATAATTCACCCCTCCACTTT CASSSGPYNSPLHF TRBJ1-6 NA few TRBV6-5
TGTGCCAGCAGCCAAAATCGGGACACTGAAGCTTTCTTT CASSQNRDTEAFF TRBJ1-1 NA NA TRBV7-9
TGTGCCAGCAGCGTAACCGGGCCGAATAACTATGGCTACACCTTC CASSVTGPNNYGYTF TRBJ1-2 NA few TRBV7-2
TGTGCCAGCAGTGAATATAAGGCTAGCGGGGGGGATACCCAGTACTTC CASSEYKASGGDTQYF TRBJ2-5 TRBD2 NA TRBV25-1
TGTGCCAGCAGTGAAGTCGGATTGAACACTGAAGCTTTCTTT CASSEVGLNTEAFF TRBJ1-1 NA once TRBV25-1
TGCAGTGCCCAGGTAAATAGCAATCAGCCCCAGCATTTT CSAQVNSNQPQHF TRBJ1-5 NA NA TRBV20-1
TGTGCCAGCAGCGCCACAGGGTTTAATTCACCCCTCCACTTT CASSATGFNSPLHF TRBJ1-6 NA few TRBV5-4
TGTGCCAGCAGCACCAGACTAGCGGTTGAAACCGGGGAGCTGTTTTTT CASSTRLAVETGELFF TRBJ2-2 TRBD2 NA TRBV7-6
TGTGCCAGCAGCTTAAGAGGGGGAGGTTCACCCCTCCACTTT CASSLRGGGSPLHF TRBJ1-6 NA medium-sized TRBV7-3
TGTGCCAGCAGCCTCGTATTGGGGGTCAATGAGCAGTTCTTC CASSLVLGVNEQFF TRBJ2-1 NA NA TRBV6-1
TGTGCCATGGAGCGACAGTTCGCTGAAGCTTTCTTT CAMERQFAEAFF TRBJ1-1 NA few TRBV6-4
TGTGCCACCGGATGGAGGGGGCCCCGTTCTAACTACGAGCAGTACTTC CATGWRGPRSNYEQYF TRBJ2-7 NA NA TRBV2